A single sample is the source of the 32 T cell receptor beta chains below, sequenced in a study of response to subunit inactivated influenza vaccine. MiXCR was run by TCRdb on the RT-PCR reads, yielding one entry per CDR3 protein. The sample has about 540,000 distinct CDR3 sequences; less than 25% are singletons. These data were likewise used in another study, on T cells expressing NK-cell markers. That source reports: Beta-chain TCR cDNA was generated via 5'RACE template switching with UMIs.

Source: CD4+ T cells sorted from PBMCs, taken about 11 days after vaccination. Source of these receptors: a man over 45 who received an inactivated influenza vaccine.

This clonotype was seen more than once but under ten times. The V and J genes are TRBV7-8 and TRBJ1-5; D ambiguous. The CDR3 consists of 18 residues. The germline V gene encodes CDR1 SGHVS and CDR2 FQNEAQ. V lost 7 bases and J 0 bases, leaving 22 bases between the germline ends. CDR3 in DNA: TGTGCCAGCACCCGCGCGGCAGAAAGGCTTTATAGCAATCAGCCCCAGCATTTT. Protein product: CASTRAAERLYSNQPQHF.

V and J are TRBV18 and TRBJ2-2; D unclear. Germline lookup yields CDR1 KGHSH and CDR2 LQKENI. The CDR3 has 16 amino acids. V was pared by 6 bases and J by 0 bases, with 14 bases between. CDR3 region: CASSKKGTTNTGELFF. The CDR3 bases are TGTGCCAGCTCTAAAAAGGGCACAACGAACACCGGGGAGCTGTTTTTT.

The gene calls are TRBV7-3 and TRBJ2-7; weak D call: TRBD2 (6 bases). V lost 5 bases, J lost 0 bases, and 11 bases lay in between. CDR1 is SGHTA, CDR2 FQGTGA, per germline. The CDR3 consists of 14 residues. CDR3 in DNA: TGTGCCAGCAGCGAAACGGGACTCTCCTACGAGCAGTACTTC. The encoded protein is CASSETGLSYEQYF. The full variable domain, with the rest looked up from reference TRBV7-3 and TRBJ2-7, is GAGVSQTPSNKVTEKGKYVELRCDPISGHTALYWYRQSLGQGPEFLIYFQGTGAADDSGLPNDRFFAVRPEGSVSTLKIQRTERGDSAVYLCASSETGLSYEQYFGPGTRLTVT.

The gene calls are TRBV11-2 and TRBJ2-2; possible D gene TRBD1, 5 bases. The V end lost 5 bases, the J end lost 1 base, and 14 bases lay between the germline ends. Per germline, CDR1 SGHAT and CDR2 FQNNGV. This CDR3 is 16 amino acids long. The chain's CDR3 is CASSQRRQGNTGELFF. In nucleotides, the CDR3 is TGTGCCAGCAGCCAACGTCGTCAGGGGAACACCGGGGAGCTGTTTTTT.

The chain links TRBV12-3 or TRBV12-4 to TRBJ2-5; perhaps TRBD1 as D (5 bases). The CDR3 spans 13 residues. V was pared by 3 bases and J by 9 bases, with 14 bases between. The DNA of the CDR3 is TGTGCCAGCAGTTTTGCCGGACAAGGGGCCCAGTACTTC. Translating it yields CASSFAGQGAQYF.

The sample holds a few counts of this clonotype. The rearrangement links TRBV7-2 to TRBJ1-5, with no clear D. Trimming removed 1 base from V and 7 bases from J, with 8 bases in between. Looked up from germline, CDR1 is SGHTA and CDR2 is FQGNSA. The CDR3 spans 13 residues. CDR3 sequence (DNA): TGTGCCAGCAGCTTAGGGACGTTCCAGCCCCAGCATTTT. It translates to CASSLGTFQPQHF.

In this sample, this clonotype turned up a few times. V gene TRBV10-2 combines with J gene TRBJ1-1; D is possibly TRBD1 (6 bases). V lost 10 bases to trimming and J lost 2 bases, with 14 bases between them. The CDR3 sequence is 13 residues long. Germline CDR1 reads WSHSY; CDR2 reads SAAADI. CDR3 sequence: CATPGQANTEAFF. The CDR3 DNA reads TGCGCCACTCCGGGACAAGCAAACACTGAAGCTTTCTTT.

The chain joins TRBV10-2 to TRBJ1-1; D gene ambiguous. The CDR3 length is 15 residues. The germline CDR1 and CDR2 sequences are WSHSY and SAAADI. V dropped 7 bases and J dropped 2 bases, with 17 bases sitting between them. The DNA of the CDR3 is TGCGCCAGCACCCAGTGGAGCTCCCAAAACACTGAAGCTTTCTTT. Translated, it gives CASTQWSSQNTEAFF.

The chain links TRBV15 to TRBJ2-7, with D possibly matching TRBD2 (5 bases). V was shortened by 4 bases and J by 2 bases, with 9 bases between the two germline ends. From germline, CDR1 is LNHNV and CDR2 YYDKDF (reference sequence). CDR3 length: 13 residues. For the CDR3, the DNA is TGTGCCACCAGCAAGGCGGGCCCCTACGAGCAGTACTTC. It translates to CATSKAGPYEQYF.

This clonotype has only a few counts. CDR3 loop: CASSVVPGGDYEQYF. The CDR3 nucleotides are TGTGCCAGCAGCGTTGTCCCAGGGGGTGACTACGAGCAGTACTTC. The chain employs TRBV5-5 and TRBJ2-7; 7 nucleotides align to TRBD1. V was pared by 4 bases and J by 3 bases, with 10 bases of the junction left unmatched. The CDR3 sequence is 15 residues long. Germline-derived CDR1 and CDR2 are SGHKS and YYEKEE (reference sequence).

This chain uses TRBV7-9 with TRBJ2-2; TRBD1 aligns across 9 bases. Germline lookup yields CDR1 SEHNR and CDR2 FQNEAQ (reference sequence). V dropped 5 bases and J dropped 6; count of bases not matched to a gene: 10. The CDR3 spans 16 residues. The CDR3 nucleotides read TGTGCCAGCAGCGTCTACCGGGACAGGGTATCCGGGGAGCTGTTTTTT. This sequence encodes CASSVYRDRVSGELFF.

The gene calls are TRBV14 and TRBJ2-2; D ambiguous. This CDR3 comprises 15 residues. Trimming took off 5 bases at V and 6 bases at J, with 16 bases between the two ends. Germline CDR1 is SGHDN and CDR2 is FVKESK. CDR3 nucleotides: TGTGCCAGCAGCGCACGGCGGACCTCCTCCGGGGAGCTGTTTTTT. It codes for CASSARRTSSGELFF.

This chain links TRBV6-5 with TRBJ1-6; D is unresolved. The CDR3 extends over 15 amino acids. Germline assignment: CDR1 MNHEY and CDR2 SVGAGI. V lost 1 base and J 0 bases, leaving 4 bases between the germline ends. DNA of the CDR3: TGTGCCAGCAGTTACTTGAGCTCCTATAATTCACCCCTCCACTTT. Translated, it gives CASSYLSSYNSPLHF.

The chain recombines TRBV11-3 with TRBJ2-3, with D unclear. In germline, CDR1 is SGHNT, CDR2 YENEEA. V shed 6 bases and J shed 1 base, with 11 bases lying between them. CDR3 length: 14 amino acids. The CDR3 DNA sequence: TGTGCCAGCAGTTACGGGCCTGGCACAGATACGCAGTATTTT. Amino acids: CASSYGPGTDTQYF.

Comments on this clonotype: Likely a read error: the CDR3 ends without its conserved phenylalanine or tryptophan. The chain links TRBV11-2 to TRBJ1-6; possibly TRBD1 for D (5 bases). Looked up from germline, CDR1 is SGHAT and CDR2 is FQNNGV. This CDR3 has 15 amino acids. The ends were cut back, 0 bases at V and 7 bases at J, with 10 bases in the middle. Written as DNA, the CDR3 is TGTGCCAGCAGCTTAGACAGGGTCGGGAATTCACCCCTCCACTCT. Translated, it gives CASSLDRVGNSPLHS.

This clonotype occurred many times. The CDR3 reads CASSLLAGLAYNEQFF. In nucleotides, the CDR3 is TGTGCCAGCAGCTTGTTGGCCGGACTAGCGTACAATGAGCAGTTCTTC. V and J are TRBV5-6 and TRBJ2-1, with TRBD2 matching over 9 bases. The CDR3 runs 16 residues. Per germline, CDR1 SGHDT and CDR2 YYEEEE. Trimming removed 1 base from V and 4 bases from J; junction bases left unmatched: 6.

This clonotype was counted a few times. The chain joins TRBV29-1 to TRBJ1-1, with D possibly TRBD1 on 5 matching bases. There are 12 residues in the CDR3. CDR1 SQVTM and CDR2 ANQGSEA come from the germline V gene. CDR3 DNA sequence: TGCATGGGGGGAGGGTCGAGCACTGAAGCTTTCTTT. Its protein is CMGGGSSTEAFF.

This clonotype has a handful of counts. This chain uses TRBV7-6 with TRBJ1-6; unclear D gene. Germline V gene sequence: CDR1 SGHVS, CDR2 FNYEAQ. The CDR3 length is 13 residues. Deletions cut 1 base from V and 11 bases from J, with 9 bases between. The CDR3 is CASSLGGSTPLHF. As DNA, the CDR3 is TGTGCCAGCAGCTTAGGAGGTTCGACACCCCTCCACTTT.

This clonotype has just a few counts. The gene calls are TRBV10-3 and TRBJ2-7, with 8 bases fitting TRBD2. The CDR3 has 14 amino acids. From germline, CDR1 is ENHRY and CDR2 SYGVKD. V shed 3 bases and J 5 bases; nucleotides not matched to a gene: 6. The CDR3 spells CAISEAGDLDEQYF. The CDR3 DNA is TGTGCCATCAGTGAAGCGGGAGACCTTGACGAGCAGTACTTC.

The V call is TRBV7-8, the J call TRBJ2-5; possible D gene TRBD2, 5 bases. The CDR3 spans 15 residues. CDR1 SGHVS and CDR2 FQNEAQ come from the germline V gene. With 7 bases removed from V and 2 bases from J, the gap between germline ends came to 17 bases. The CDR3 coding sequence is TGTGCCAGCACCCTACGAAGGGAGAGGCAAGAGACCCAGTACTTC. Translated, it gives CASTLRRERQETQYF.

Turning to this clonotype: A much larger clone lies a single base off, so this may be a read error. J is TRBJ2-5 and V is TRBV20-1; no firm D call. The CDR3 is made up of 12 amino acids. The germline V gene encodes CDR1 DFQATT and CDR2 SNEGSKA (reference sequence). The CDR3 nucleotides are TGCGGTGTGGACGAACGACGGGAGACCCAGTACTTC. It yields the protein CGVDERRETQYF.

The table lists this clonotype with a few counts. The chain is built from TRBV5-1 and TRBJ1-1, with a tentative D call TRBD1 (5 bases). Germline V CDR1 and CDR2: SGHRS, YFSETQ. This CDR3 region has 14 residues. V lost 3 bases, J lost 1 base, and 10 bases lay in between. The CDR3 spells CASSSDTTNTEAFF. CDR3 coding DNA: TGCGCCAGCAGCTCGGACACGACGAACACTGAAGCTTTCTTT.

J is TRBJ2-1 and V is TRBV5-1; 7 positions match TRBD2. This CDR3 spans 15 amino acids. Germline V gene data show CDR1 as SGHRS and CDR2 as YFSETQ. V lost 1 base, J lost 9 bases, and 10 bases stayed unmatched. The CDR3 DNA is TGCGCCAGCAGCTTGTTAGCGGGTAGTTATGGTGAGCAGTTCTTC. Protein sequence: CASSLLAGSYGEQFF.

On this clonotype itself: An end of the junction does not agree with germline; a read error may underlie this. This chain connects TRBV10-3 to TRBJ2-5, with TRBD2 matching over 8 bases. There are 11 residues in the CDR3. Germline loops: CDR1 ENHRY, CDR2 SYGVKD. The CDR3 spells CAISAGTRVEF. For the CDR3, the DNA is TGTGCCATCAGTGCGGGGACTAGGGTGGAGTTC.

This clonotype has a handful of counts. The genes are TRBV7-2 and TRBJ2-3; D possibly corresponds to TRBD2 (5 bases). Germline CDR1 SGHTA, CDR2 FQGNSA. CDR3 length equals 15 residues. V was trimmed by 2 bases and J by 10 bases, leaving 19 bases between them. The CDR3 region has the DNA TGTGCCAGCAGCTTACCTACCAGCGGCACACAATCGCAGTATTTT. Translated, it gives CASSLPTSGTQSQYF.

The genes are TRBV5-1 and TRBJ1-6; D is undetermined. V was pared by 5 bases and J by 0 bases, with 9 bases between. Germline values: CDR1 SGHRS, CDR2 YFSETQ. The CDR3 is 15 residues long. The chain's CDR3 is CASSRESSYNSPLHF. The CDR3, as DNA: TGCGCCAGCAGTAGGGAAAGCTCCTATAATTCACCCCTCCACTTT.

This clonotype was observed a handful of times. The gene calls are TRBV29-1 and TRBJ2-7; no firm D call. Trimming removed 7 bases at V and 3 bases at J, with 7 bases between. The CDR3 contains 10 residues. The germline gives CDR1 SQVTM, CDR2 ANQGSEA. The CDR3 sequence: CSAQNYEQYF. The CDR3 nucleotides are TGCAGCGCCCAGAACTACGAGCAGTACTTC.

Ten or more counts support this clonotype. The chain is built from TRBV3-1 and TRBJ2-1; D call uncertain. Between the trimmed V and J ends, which lost 0 bases and 6 bases, there was a span of 9 bases. The germline V gene encodes CDR1 LGHDT and CDR2 YNNKEL (reference sequence). CDR3 size: 14 residues. DNA for the CDR3: TGTGCCAGCAGCCAAGATTTGGTGGCCAATGAGCAGTTCTTC. It yields the protein CASSQDLVANEQFF.

This clonotype occurred a few times. The chain uses TRBV20-1 and TRBJ2-1, with 8 bases lining up with TRBD2. The CDR3 extends over 15 amino acids. From germline, CDR1 is DFQATT and CDR2 SNEGSKA (reference sequence). The V gene end was trimmed by 0 bases and the J gene end by 8 bases; junction bases not matched to a gene: 9. CDR3 DNA sequence: TGCAGTGCTAGAGATCTCCAGCGGGAGAGGCATGAGCAGTTCTTC. Amino acid sequence: CSARDLQRERHEQFF.

The gene calls are TRBV19 and TRBJ2-1; D is perhaps TRBD2 (6 bases). Germline-derived CDR1 and CDR2 are LNHDA and SQIVND (reference sequence). The V end lost 4 bases, the J end lost 7 bases, and 17 bases lay between the germline ends. CDR3 length: 15 residues. CDR3 sequence reads: CASSTISGWGNEQFF. CDR3 nucleotides: TGTGCCAGTAGTACCATTAGCGGATGGGGGAATGAGCAGTTCTTC.

This clonotype appeared a few times. V is TRBV27 and J is TRBJ2-2; 7 nucleotides line up with TRBD2. The CDR3 is 14 residues long. J lost 5 bases, V lost 3 bases, and 3 bases had no gene match. The germline CDR1 and CDR2 sequences are MNHEY and SMNVEV (reference sequence). The CDR3 DNA reads TGTGCCAGCAGTTTTGGAGCGGGGACCGGGGAGCTGTTTTTT. Encoded protein: CASSFGAGTGELFF.

The table lists this clonotype with a few counts. The CDR3 DNA reads TGTGCCAGCAGCTCAATTGTGGGCAGGGTAAACAATGAGCAGTTCTTC. It encodes CASSSIVGRVNNEQFF. This chain joins TRBV7-9 and TRBJ2-1, with D perhaps TRBD1 (5 bases). The CDR3 runs 16 residues. Between the trimmed V and J ends, which lost 4 bases and 5 bases, there was a span of 18 bases. Germline values: CDR1 SEHNR, CDR2 FQNEAQ (reference sequence).